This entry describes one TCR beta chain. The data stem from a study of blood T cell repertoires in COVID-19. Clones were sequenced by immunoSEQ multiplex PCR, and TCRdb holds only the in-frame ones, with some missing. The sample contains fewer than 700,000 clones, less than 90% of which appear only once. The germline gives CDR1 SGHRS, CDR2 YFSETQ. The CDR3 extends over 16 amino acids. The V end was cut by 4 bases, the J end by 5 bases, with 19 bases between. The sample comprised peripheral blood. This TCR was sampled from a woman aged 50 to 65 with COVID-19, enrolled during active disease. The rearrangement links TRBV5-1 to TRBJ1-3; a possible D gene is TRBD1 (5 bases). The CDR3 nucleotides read TGCGCCAGCAGCCCTACCCCTGACAGTCTTAGAAACACCATATATTTT. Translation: CASSPTPDSLRNTIYF.